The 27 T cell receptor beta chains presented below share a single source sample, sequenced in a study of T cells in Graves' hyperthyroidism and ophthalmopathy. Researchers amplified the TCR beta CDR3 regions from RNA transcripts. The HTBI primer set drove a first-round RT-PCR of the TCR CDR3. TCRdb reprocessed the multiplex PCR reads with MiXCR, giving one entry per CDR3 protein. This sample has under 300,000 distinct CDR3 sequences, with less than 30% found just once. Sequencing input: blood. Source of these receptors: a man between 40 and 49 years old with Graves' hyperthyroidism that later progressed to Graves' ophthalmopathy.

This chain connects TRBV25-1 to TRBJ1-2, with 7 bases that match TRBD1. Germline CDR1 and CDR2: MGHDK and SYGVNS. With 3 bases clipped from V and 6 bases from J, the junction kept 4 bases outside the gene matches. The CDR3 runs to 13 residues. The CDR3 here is CASSDQGGNGYTF. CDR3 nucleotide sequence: TGTGCCAGCAGTGATCAGGGGGGAAATGGCTACACCTTC.

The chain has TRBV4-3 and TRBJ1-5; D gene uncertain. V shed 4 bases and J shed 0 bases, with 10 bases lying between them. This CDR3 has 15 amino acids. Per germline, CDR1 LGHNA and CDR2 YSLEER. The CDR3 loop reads CASSPSSNSNQPQHF. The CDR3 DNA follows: TGCGCCAGCAGCCCGTCGTCAAATAGCAATCAGCCCCAGCATTTT.

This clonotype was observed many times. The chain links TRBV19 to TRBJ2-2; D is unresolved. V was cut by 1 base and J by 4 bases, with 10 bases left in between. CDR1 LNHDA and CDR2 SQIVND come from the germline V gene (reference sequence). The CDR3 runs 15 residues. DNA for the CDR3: TGTGCCAGTAGTATAGTTTCGCTTTCCACCGGGGAGCTGTTTTTT. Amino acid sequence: CASSIVSLSTGELFF. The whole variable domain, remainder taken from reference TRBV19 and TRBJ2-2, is DGGITQSPKYLFRKEGQNVTLSCEQNLNHDAMYWYRQDPGQGLRLIYYSQIVNDFQKGDIAEGYSVSREKKESFPLTVTSAQKNPTAFYLCASSIVSLSTGELFFGEGSRLTVL.

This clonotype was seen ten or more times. The CDR3 is CASSLVGTEYEQYF. The CDR3 DNA reads TGCGCCAGCAGCTTGGTAGGGACAGAGTACGAGCAGTACTTC. The chain uses TRBV5-1 and TRBJ2-7; 7 positions match TRBD1. Looked up from germline, CDR1 is SGHRS and CDR2 is YFSETQ. The trim removed 0 bases at V and 4 bases at J, leaving 4 bases unmatched. This CDR3 is built from 14 residues.

The CDR3: CATSKETAYEQYF. CDR3 bases: TGTGCCACCAGCAAGGAGACAGCCTACGAGCAGTACTTC. The chain couples TRBV15 to TRBJ2-7, with D possibly matching TRBD1 (5 bases). Germline V lookup: CDR1 LNHNV, CDR2 YYDKDF (reference sequence). CDR3 size: 13 residues. V lost 4 bases, J lost 2 bases, and 9 bases lay in between.

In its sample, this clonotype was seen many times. The CDR3 spells CASRGYRGNTEAFF. DNA for the CDR3: TGCGCCAGCAGGGGTTATAGGGGTAACACTGAAGCTTTCTTT. This sequence joins TRBV4-1 and TRBJ1-1; possibly TRBD1 for D (5 bases). Germline assignment: CDR1 MGHRA and CDR2 YSYEKL. The CDR3 extends over 14 amino acids. The ends were cut back, 6 bases at V and 2 bases at J, with 13 bases in the middle.

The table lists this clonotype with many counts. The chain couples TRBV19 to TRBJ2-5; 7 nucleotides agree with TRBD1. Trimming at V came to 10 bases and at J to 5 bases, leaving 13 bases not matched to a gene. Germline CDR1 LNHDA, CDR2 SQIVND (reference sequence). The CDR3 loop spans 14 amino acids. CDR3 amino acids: CATRTGPAEETQYF. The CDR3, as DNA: TGTGCCACGAGGACAGGACCTGCTGAGGAGACCCAGTACTTC.

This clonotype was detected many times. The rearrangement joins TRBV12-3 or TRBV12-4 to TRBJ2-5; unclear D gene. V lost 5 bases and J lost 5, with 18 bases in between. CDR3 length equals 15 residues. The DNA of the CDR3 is TGTGCCAGCAGTCTTAGGGTTAATACTCGGGAGACCCAGTACTTC. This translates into CASSLRVNTRETQYF.

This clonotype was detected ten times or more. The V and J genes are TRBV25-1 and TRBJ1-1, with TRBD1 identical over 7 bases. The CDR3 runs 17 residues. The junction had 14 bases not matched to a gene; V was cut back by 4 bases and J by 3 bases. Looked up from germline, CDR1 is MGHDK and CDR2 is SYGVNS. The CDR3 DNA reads TGTGCCAGCAGTGGCCCCTTTGGCAGGGGGGACGACACTGAAGCTTTCTTT. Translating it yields CASSGPFGRGDDTEAFF.

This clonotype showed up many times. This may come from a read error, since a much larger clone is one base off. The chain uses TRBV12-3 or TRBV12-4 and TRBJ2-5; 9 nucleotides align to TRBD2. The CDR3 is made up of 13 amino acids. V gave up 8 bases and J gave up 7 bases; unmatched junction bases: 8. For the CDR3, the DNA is TGTGCCAGCGGGGGACTAGCTCTTGGGACCCAGTACTTC. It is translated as CASGGLALGTQYF.

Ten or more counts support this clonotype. CDR3 loop: CASSLGGLAGRTYEQYF. CDR3 in DNA: TGTGCCAGCAGCTTAGGGGGACTAGCGGGACGAACCTACGAGCAGTACTTC. This chain links TRBV11-2 with TRBJ2-7; 13 bases line up with TRBD2. Germline loops: CDR1 SGHAT, CDR2 FQNNGV. This CDR3 has 17 residues. V dropped 1 base and J dropped 2; count of bases not matched to a gene: 5.

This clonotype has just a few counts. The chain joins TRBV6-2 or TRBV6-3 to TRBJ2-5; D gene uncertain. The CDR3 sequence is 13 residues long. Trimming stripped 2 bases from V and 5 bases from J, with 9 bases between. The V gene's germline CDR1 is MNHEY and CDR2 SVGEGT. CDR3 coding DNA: TGTGCCAGCAGTTACCCGCCAGTCGAGACCCAGTACTTC. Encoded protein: CASSYPPVETQYF.

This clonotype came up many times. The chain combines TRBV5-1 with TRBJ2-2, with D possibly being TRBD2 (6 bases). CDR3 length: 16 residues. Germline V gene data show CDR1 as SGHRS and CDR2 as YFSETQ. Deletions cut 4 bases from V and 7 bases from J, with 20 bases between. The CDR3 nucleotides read TGCGCCAGCAGCGCGGAGGGCCAGGGATCGATCGGGGAGCTGTTTTTT. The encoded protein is CASSAEGQGSIGELFF.

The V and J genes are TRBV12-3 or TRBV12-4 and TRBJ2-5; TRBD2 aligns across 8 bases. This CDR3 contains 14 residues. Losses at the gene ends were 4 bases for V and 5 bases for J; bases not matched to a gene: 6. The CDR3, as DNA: TGTGCCAGCAGTTCGAGCGGGAGTAAGGAGACCCAGTACTTC. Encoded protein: CASSSSGSKETQYF.

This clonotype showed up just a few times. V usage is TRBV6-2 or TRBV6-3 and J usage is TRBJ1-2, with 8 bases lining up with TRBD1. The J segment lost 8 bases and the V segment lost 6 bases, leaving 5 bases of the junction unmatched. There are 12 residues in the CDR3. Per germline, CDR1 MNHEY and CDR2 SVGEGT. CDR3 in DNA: TGTGCCAGCAGCGGACAGGGTTTCGGCTACACCTTC. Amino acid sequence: CASSGQGFGYTF.

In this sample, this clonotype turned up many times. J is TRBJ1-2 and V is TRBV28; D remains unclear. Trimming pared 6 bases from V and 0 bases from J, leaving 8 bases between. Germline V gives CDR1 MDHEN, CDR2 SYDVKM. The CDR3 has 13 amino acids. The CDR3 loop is CASSQTPNYGYTF. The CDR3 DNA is TGTGCCAGCAGCCAGACACCTAACTATGGCTACACCTTC.

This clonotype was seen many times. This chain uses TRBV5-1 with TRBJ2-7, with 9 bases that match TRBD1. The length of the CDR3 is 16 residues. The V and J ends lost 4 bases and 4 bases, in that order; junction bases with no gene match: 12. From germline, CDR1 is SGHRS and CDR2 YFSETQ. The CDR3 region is CASSRYRDRVAYEQYF. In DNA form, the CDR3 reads TGCGCCAGCAGCAGATACCGGGACAGGGTGGCTTACGAGCAGTACTTC.

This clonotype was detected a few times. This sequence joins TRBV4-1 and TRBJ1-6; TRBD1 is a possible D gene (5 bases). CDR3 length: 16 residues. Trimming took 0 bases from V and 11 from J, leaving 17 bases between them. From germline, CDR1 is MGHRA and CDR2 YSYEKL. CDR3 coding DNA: TGCGCCAGCAGCCAAGAGGGACGGCGGAGTATGACACCCCTCCACTTT. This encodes CASSQEGRRSMTPLHF.

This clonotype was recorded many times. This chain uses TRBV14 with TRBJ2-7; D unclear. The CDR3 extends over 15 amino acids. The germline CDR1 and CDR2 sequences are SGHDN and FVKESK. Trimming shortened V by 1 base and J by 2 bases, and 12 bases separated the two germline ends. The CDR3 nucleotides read TGTGCCAGCAGCCAAGTGGCGGCCCGTACCTACGAGCAGTACTTC. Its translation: CASSQVAARTYEQYF.

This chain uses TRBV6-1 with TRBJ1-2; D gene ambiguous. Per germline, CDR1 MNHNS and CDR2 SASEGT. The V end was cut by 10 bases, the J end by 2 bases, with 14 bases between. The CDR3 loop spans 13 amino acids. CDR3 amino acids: CATGRQTNYGYTF. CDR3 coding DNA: TGTGCCACCGGGAGGCAGACGAACTATGGCTACACCTTC.

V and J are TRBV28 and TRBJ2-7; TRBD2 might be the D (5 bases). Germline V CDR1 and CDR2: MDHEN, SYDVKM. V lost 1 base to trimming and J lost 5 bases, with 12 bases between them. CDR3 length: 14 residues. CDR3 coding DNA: TGTGCCAGCAGTTTATCTACTAGTCGGCACGAGCAGTACTTC. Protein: CASSLSTSRHEQYF. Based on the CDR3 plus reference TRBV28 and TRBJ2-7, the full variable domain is DVKVTQSSRYLVKRTGEKVFLECVQDMDHENMFWYRQDPGLGLRLIYFSYDVKMKEKGDIPEGYSVSREKKERFSLILESASTNQTSMYLCASSLSTSRHEQYFGPGTRLTVT.

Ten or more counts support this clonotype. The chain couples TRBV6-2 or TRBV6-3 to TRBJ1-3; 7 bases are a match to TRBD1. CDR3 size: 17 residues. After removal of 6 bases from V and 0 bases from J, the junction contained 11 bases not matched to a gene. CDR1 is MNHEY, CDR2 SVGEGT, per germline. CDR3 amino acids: CASSPPRTGPSGNTIYF. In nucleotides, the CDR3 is TGTGCCAGCAGCCCGCCGAGGACAGGACCCTCTGGAAACACCATATATTTT.

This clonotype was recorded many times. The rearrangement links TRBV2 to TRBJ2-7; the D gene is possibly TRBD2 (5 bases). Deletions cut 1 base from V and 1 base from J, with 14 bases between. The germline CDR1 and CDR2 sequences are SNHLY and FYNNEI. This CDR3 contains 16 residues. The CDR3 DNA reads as TGTGCCAGCAGTGAAGGGGTGGGAGTCGCATCCTACGAGCAGTACTTC. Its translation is CASSEGVGVASYEQYF.

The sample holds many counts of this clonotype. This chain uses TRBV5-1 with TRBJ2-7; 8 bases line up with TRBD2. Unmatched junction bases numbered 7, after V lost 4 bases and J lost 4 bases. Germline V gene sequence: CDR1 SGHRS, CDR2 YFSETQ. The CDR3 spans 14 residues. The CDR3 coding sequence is TGCGCCAGCAGCGCGGGACTAGAAGGGTACGAGCAGTACTTC. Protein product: CASSAGLEGYEQYF.

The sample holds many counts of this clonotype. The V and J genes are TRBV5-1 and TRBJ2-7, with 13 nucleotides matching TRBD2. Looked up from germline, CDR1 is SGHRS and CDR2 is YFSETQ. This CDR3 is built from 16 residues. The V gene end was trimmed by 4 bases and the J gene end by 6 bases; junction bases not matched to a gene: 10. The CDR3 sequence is CASSGLAGDSQAEQYF. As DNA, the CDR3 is TGCGCCAGCAGCGGACTAGCGGGAGATTCACAGGCCGAGCAGTACTTC.

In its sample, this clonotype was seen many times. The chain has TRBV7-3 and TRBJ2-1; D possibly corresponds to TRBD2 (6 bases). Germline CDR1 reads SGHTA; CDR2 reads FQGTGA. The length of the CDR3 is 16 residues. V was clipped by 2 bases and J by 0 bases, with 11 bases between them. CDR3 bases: TGTGCCAGCAGCTTAGGGGCGGGGAGCTCCTACAATGAGCAGTTCTTC. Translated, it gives CASSLGAGSSYNEQFF.

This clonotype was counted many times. CDR3 region: CASSYVQTSVSYEQYF. The CDR3, as DNA: TGTGCCAGCAGTTACGTTCAGACTAGCGTATCCTACGAGCAGTACTTC. This sequence joins TRBV6-2 or TRBV6-3 and TRBJ2-7; TRBD2 matches at 8 bases. The V and J ends lost 2 bases and 1 base, in that order; junction bases with no gene match: 7. CDR3 size: 16 residues. Germline-derived CDR1 and CDR2 are MNHEY and SVGEGT.